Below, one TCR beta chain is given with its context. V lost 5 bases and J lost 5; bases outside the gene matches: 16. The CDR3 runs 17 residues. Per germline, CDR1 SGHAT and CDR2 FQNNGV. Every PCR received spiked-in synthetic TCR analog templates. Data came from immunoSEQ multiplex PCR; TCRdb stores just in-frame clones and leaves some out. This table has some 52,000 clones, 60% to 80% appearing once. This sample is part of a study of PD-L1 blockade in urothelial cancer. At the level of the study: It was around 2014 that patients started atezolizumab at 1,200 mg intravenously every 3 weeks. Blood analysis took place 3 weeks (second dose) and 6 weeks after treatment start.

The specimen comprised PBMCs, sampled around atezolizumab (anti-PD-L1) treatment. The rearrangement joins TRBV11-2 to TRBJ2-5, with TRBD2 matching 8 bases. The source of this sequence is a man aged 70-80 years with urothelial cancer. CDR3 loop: CASSPGGGRGGKETQYF. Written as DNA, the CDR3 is TGTGCCAGCAGCCCCGGTGGGGGCCGGGGGGGGAAGGAGACCCAGTACTTC. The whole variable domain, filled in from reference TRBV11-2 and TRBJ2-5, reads EAGVAQSPRYKIIEKRQSVAFWCNPISGHATLYWYQQILGQGPKLLIQFQNNGVVDDSQLPKDRFSAERLKGVDSTLKIQPAKLEDSAVYLCASSPGGGRGGKETQYFGPGTRLLVL.